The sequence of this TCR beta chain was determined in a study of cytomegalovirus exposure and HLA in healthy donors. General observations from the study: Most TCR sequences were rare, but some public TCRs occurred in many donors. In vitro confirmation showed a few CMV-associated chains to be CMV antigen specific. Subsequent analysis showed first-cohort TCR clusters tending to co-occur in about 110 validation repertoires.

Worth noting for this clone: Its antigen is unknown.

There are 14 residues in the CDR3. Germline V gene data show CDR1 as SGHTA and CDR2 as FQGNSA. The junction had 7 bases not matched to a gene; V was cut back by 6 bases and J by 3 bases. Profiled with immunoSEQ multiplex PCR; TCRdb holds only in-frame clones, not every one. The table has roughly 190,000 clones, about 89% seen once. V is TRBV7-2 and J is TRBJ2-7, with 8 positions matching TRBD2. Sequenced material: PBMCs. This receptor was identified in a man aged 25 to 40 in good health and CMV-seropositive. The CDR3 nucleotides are TGTGCCAGCAGTTACACTAGCGGATACTACGAGCAGTACTTC. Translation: CASSYTSGYYEQYF.